These 14 T cell receptor beta chains originate from one sample sequenced in a study of T cell responses to AZD1222 COVID-19 vaccine. TCRdb keeps only in-frame clones here, not all; method: immunoSEQ multiplex PCR. The table records fewer than 150,000 clones, approximately 90% of them present only once. The material was peripheral blood, obtained 28 days after the second AZD1222 dose. The receptors come from an adult who received the AZD1222 COVID-19 vaccine.

The CDR3 DNA reads as TGTGCCAGCAGCCGGGGGGCTCAGGTGGAGACCCAGTACTTC. Residues: CASSRGAQVETQYF. The V call is TRBV6-5, the J call TRBJ2-5; maybe TRBD2 (7 bases). CDR3 length equals 14 residues. Trimming took 6 bases from V and 5 from J, leaving 16 bases between them. Looked up from germline, CDR1 is MNHEY and CDR2 is SVGAGI.

The chain combines TRBV10-3 with TRBJ2-7; TRBD1 aligns across 8 bases. Unmatched junction bases numbered 5, after V lost 3 bases and J lost 4 bases. The CDR3 has 14 residues. The germline gives CDR1 ENHRY, CDR2 SYGVKD. CDR3 in amino acids: CAISEGTGGYEQYF. The CDR3, as DNA: TGTGCCATCAGTGAAGGGACAGGAGGATACGAGCAGTACTTC.

The chain has TRBV6-5 and TRBJ1-1; D gene unclear. The CDR3 contains 13 residues. Germline CDR1 MNHEY, CDR2 SVGAGI. V was trimmed by 0 bases and J by 6 bases, leaving 8 bases between them. The CDR3 spells CASSYSGKPEAFF. The CDR3, as DNA: TGTGCCAGCAGTTACTCAGGGAAGCCTGAAGCTTTCTTT.

This chain joins TRBV18 and TRBJ1-4, with 8 bases fitting TRBD1. V was pared by 2 bases and J by 0 bases, with 2 bases of the junction left unmatched. Germline V gene data show CDR1 as KGHSH and CDR2 as LQKENI. This CDR3 comprises 16 residues. The CDR3: CASSPGTGTTNEKLFF. CDR3 in DNA: TGTGCCAGCTCACCAGGGACAGGAACAACTAATGAAAAACTGTTTTTT.

In this sample, this clone turned up once. The chain links TRBV5-1 to TRBJ1-1; 8 bases fit TRBD1. There are 15 residues in the CDR3. The V gene end was trimmed by 4 bases and the J gene end by 1 base; junction bases not matched to a gene: 6. Germline V lookup: CDR1 SGHRS, CDR2 YFSETQ. The CDR3 coding sequence is TGCGCCAGCAGCGGGAGACAGGGGAGGAACACTGAAGCTTTCTTT. Translating it yields CASSGRQGRNTEAFF.

This chain links TRBV19 with TRBJ1-2; D not certain. Germline loops: CDR1 LNHDA, CDR2 SQIVND (reference sequence). CDR3 length equals 13 residues. Trimming cost V 5 bases and J 2 bases, with 9 bases left between them. Here the CDR3 DNA reads TGTGCCAGTAGTGCAGGCCAGAACTATGGCTACACCTTC. Residues: CASSAGQNYGYTF.

V is TRBV13 and J is TRBJ2-7; possible D gene TRBD2, 6 bases. From germline, CDR1 is PRHDT and CDR2 FYEKMQ (reference sequence). The CDR3 is 15 residues long. V was trimmed by 5 bases and J by 2 bases, leaving 16 bases between them. The CDR3 loop reads CASSPPGLATYEQYF. CDR3 DNA sequence: TGTGCCAGCAGCCCGCCGGGACTGGCAACCTACGAGCAGTACTTC.

This chain uses TRBV27 with TRBJ2-6; perhaps TRBD1 as D (6 bases). V was trimmed by 4 bases and J by 1 base, leaving 11 bases between them. CDR3 length equals 16 residues. Germline V gene lookup returns CDR1 MNHEY and CDR2 SMNVEV (reference sequence). This CDR3 reads CASSSIGGSGANVLTF. In DNA, the CDR3 is TGTGCCAGCAGTTCTATAGGGGGTTCTGGGGCCAACGTCCTGACTTTC.

In its sample, this clone was seen a few times. The chain links TRBV5-1 to TRBJ2-5; D is possibly TRBD2 (6 bases). Trimming removed 2 bases from V and 1 base from J, with 18 bases in between. The germline gives CDR1 SGHRS, CDR2 YFSETQ. This CDR3 is 17 amino acids long. The CDR3 sequence: CASSLKGLPALQETQYF. The CDR3 DNA reads as TGCGCCAGCAGCTTAAAGGGACTGCCAGCCCTCCAAGAGACCCAGTACTTC.

The rearrangement joins TRBV5-1 to TRBJ1-1; D may be TRBD1 (5 bases). The V gene lost 1 base and the J gene lost 5 bases, with 18 bases spanning the gap. CDR3 length: 16 residues. The germline gives CDR1 SGHRS, CDR2 YFSETQ. This chain's CDR3 is CASSLNPSSGRTEAFF. CDR3 nucleotide sequence: TGCGCCAGCAGCTTGAACCCATCTTCAGGGCGGACTGAAGCTTTCTTT.

V and J are TRBV7-8 and TRBJ1-2, with a possible D match to TRBD1 (5 bases). V gave up 5 bases and J gave up 1 base, with 8 bases separating them. CDR3 length equals 13 residues. Germline CDR1 is SGHVS and CDR2 is FQNEAQ. CDR3 protein: CASSPDSNYGYTF. DNA of the CDR3: TGTGCCAGCAGCCCCGACAGTAACTATGGCTACACCTTC.

This clone turned up a few times. The J gene is TRBJ1-6, the V gene TRBV27; D unclear. This CDR3 has 13 residues. Germline V gene sequence: CDR1 MNHEY, CDR2 SMNVEV (reference sequence). V lost 2 bases to trimming and J lost 10 bases, with 9 bases between them. This chain's CDR3 is CASSLVLRSPLHF. CDR3 DNA sequence: TGTGCCAGCAGTTTAGTACTGCGGTCACCCCTCCACTTT.

DNA for the CDR3: TGTGCCAGCAGCCAAGGACTAGCGGTGCCAGATACGCAGTATTTT. Translating gives CASSQGLAVPDTQYF. The V gene is TRBV3-1 (or the pseudogene TRBV3-2), the J gene TRBJ2-3; 9 nucleotides line up with TRBD2. CDR3 size: 15 residues. J gave up 4 bases and V 1 base, and 3 bases lay outside the gene matches. In germline, CDR1 is LGHDT, CDR2 YNNKEL (reference sequence).

The rearrangement uses TRBV4-3 and TRBJ1-6; the D gene is possibly TRBD1 (5 bases). The CDR3 has 17 residues. Trimming cost V 3 bases and J 7 bases, with 19 bases left between them. Germline CDR1 reads LGHNA; CDR2 reads YSLEER. For the CDR3, the DNA is TGCGCCAGCAGCCAGGAAGTCCCTGGGACTTTAAATTCACCCCTCCACTTT. Translating gives CASSQEVPGTLNSPLHF.